These 15 T cell receptor beta chains were sequenced from one sample in a study of beta chain features in type 1 diabetes. Study-wide findings and caveats: Type 1 diabetes patients had moderately but significantly shorter TCRB CDR3s in all four CD4+ subsets.

These TCRs' antigens remain unknown. Expressed TCRB transcripts were sequenced after all isolated RNA was converted to cDNA. Sequencing used immunoSEQ multiplex PCR; TCRdb keeps in-frame clones, though not all of them. The sample contains approximately 27,000 clones, 40% to 60% of which appear only once. The sample was stem cell memory CD4+ T cells from blood. These receptors came from a man aged 30 to 45 with type 1 diabetes.

The chain uses TRBV5-4 and TRBJ1-6, with D maybe TRBD1 (5 bases). Trimming stripped 4 bases from V and 8 bases from J, with 10 bases between. Germline V gene data show CDR1 as SGHNT and CDR2 as YYREEE (reference sequence). This CDR3 is built from 13 residues. The CDR3 protein is CASSPRGDSPLHF. The CDR3 coding sequence is TGTGCCAGCAGCCCTCGGGGGGATTCACCCCTCCACTTT.

The chain couples TRBV19 to TRBJ2-3; D remains unclear. The germline CDR1 and CDR2 sequences are LNHDA and SQIVND (reference sequence). V lost 2 bases and J 4 bases, leaving 7 bases between the germline ends. This CDR3 spans 13 amino acids. CDR3 DNA: TGTGCCAGTAGTATAAGCGCAGCAGATACGCAGTATTTT. Amino acids: CASSISAADTQYF.

This chain connects TRBV19 to TRBJ1-1, with 10 bases lining up with TRBD1. Germline V CDR1 and CDR2: LNHDA, SQIVND (reference sequence). Trimming cost V 2 bases and J 5 bases; bases outside gene matches: 8. This CDR3 has 16 residues. The CDR3 region is CASSIKAGQGVTEAFF. CDR3 nucleotide sequence: TGTGCCAGTAGTATAAAGGCAGGACAGGGGGTAACTGAAGCTTTCTTT.

The chain recombines TRBV2 with TRBJ1-1; D not resolved. Germline V CDR1 and CDR2: SNHLY, FYNNEI. CDR3 length: 14 amino acids. V was pared by 3 bases and J by 4 bases, with 12 bases between. CDR3 DNA: TGTGCCAGCAGTGATCGGACTCTGGGCACTGAAGCTTTCTTT. It encodes CASSDRTLGTEAFF.

V and J are TRBV2 and TRBJ2-4; tentatively, D is TRBD1 (6 bases). The CDR3 sequence is 15 residues long. The germline V and J ends were trimmed by 7 bases and 1 base, with 14 bases remaining between them. Germline V gene lookup returns CDR1 SNHLY and CDR2 FYNNEI. The chain's CDR3 is CASTGAGVAKNIQYF. Written as DNA, the CDR3 is TGTGCCAGCACGGGCGCAGGGGTGGCCAAAAACATTCAGTACTTC.

The chain joins TRBV5-1 to TRBJ1-1; perhaps TRBD1 as D (6 bases). Germline V gene data show CDR1 as SGHRS and CDR2 as YFSETQ. The CDR3 extends over 15 amino acids. Trimming took off 1 base at V and 3 bases at J, with 13 bases between the two ends. DNA for the CDR3: TGCGCCAGCAGCTTGCAGGGGAGGGAAGACACTGAAGCTTTCTTT. This sequence encodes CASSLQGREDTEAFF.

The chain employs TRBV6-4 and TRBJ2-1; 9 positions agree with TRBD1. J lost 5 bases, V lost 3 bases, and 2 bases had no gene match. Germline V gives CDR1 MRHNA, CDR2 SNTAGT. This CDR3 spans 14 amino acids. The CDR3: CASSEGQGHNEQFF. In nucleotides, the CDR3 is TGTGCCAGCAGTGAGGGACAGGGCCACAATGAGCAGTTCTTC.

The rearrangement uses TRBV18 and TRBJ1-1; 7 bases are shared with TRBD1. The ends lost 0 bases at V and 5 bases at J; junction bases unmatched: 15. Germline-derived CDR1 and CDR2 are KGHSH and LQKENI. The length of the CDR3 is 18 residues. CDR3 in amino acids: CASSPPRVPDRDKTEAFF. The CDR3 DNA is TGTGCCAGCTCACCACCGCGCGTGCCCGACAGGGATAAGACTGAAGCTTTCTTT.

The chain has TRBV18 and TRBJ2-3; 7 bases are a match to TRBD1. This CDR3 comprises 18 residues. Germline values: CDR1 KGHSH, CDR2 LQKENI. The V gene end was trimmed by 3 bases and the J gene end by 2 bases; junction bases not matched to a gene: 14. The CDR3 sequence is CASSPTRPGGQDTDTQYF. The CDR3 DNA reads as TGTGCCAGCTCACCTACTAGGCCTGGCGGACAGGACACAGATACGCAGTATTTT.

This clone was detected a few times. V and J are TRBV30 and TRBJ2-7, with TRBD1 matching over 10 bases. This CDR3 is 14 amino acids long. Per the germline V gene, CDR1 is GTSNPN and CDR2 is SVGIG (reference sequence). V lost 2 bases to trimming and J lost 3 bases; unmatched junction nucleotides: 4. The CDR3 region is CAWSSDRGYYEQYF. CDR3 bases: TGTGCCTGGAGTTCGGACAGGGGGTACTACGAGCAGTACTTC. Variable domain in full (rest from reference TRBV30 and TRBJ2-7): SQTIHQWPATLVQPVGSPLSLECTVEGTSNPNLYWYRQAAGRGLQLLFYSVGIGQISSEVPQNLSASRPQDRQFILSSKKLLLSDSGFYLCAWSSDRGYYEQYFGPGTRLTVT.

This chain joins TRBV30 and TRBJ1-5; possible D gene TRBD1, 6 bases. This CDR3 comprises 14 residues. The V gene lost 0 bases and the J gene lost 4 bases, with 10 bases spanning the gap. Per the germline V gene, CDR1 is GTSNPN and CDR2 is SVGIG (reference sequence). The CDR3 DNA reads TGTGCCTGGAGTGTAGGACAGTTAAATCAGCCCCAGCATTTT. It specifies CAWSVGQLNQPQHF.

This clone was counted a few times. This chain links TRBV7-2 with TRBJ2-1, with D possibly being TRBD1 (5 bases). Germline CDR1 SGHTA, CDR2 FQGNSA. The CDR3 runs to 14 residues. V shed 1 base and J shed 8 bases, with 12 bases lying between them. The CDR3 nucleotides read TGTGCCAGCAGCTTAGAAGGGCAGGGTGATGAGCAGTTCTTC. The encoded protein is CASSLEGQGDEQFF.

The chain uses TRBV7-6 and TRBJ2-5; 10 bases match TRBD2. CDR1 is SGHVS, CDR2 FNYEAQ, per germline. This CDR3 comprises 16 residues. After removal of 8 bases from V and 2 bases from J, the junction contained 11 bases not matched to a gene. The CDR3 DNA follows: TGTGCCAGCGGAGGGGACCAGGGACTAGCGCAAGAGACCCAGTACTTC. Its protein is CASGGDQGLAQETQYF.

The chain uses TRBV19 and TRBJ1-1, with TRBD1 as a possible D gene (6 bases). From germline, CDR1 is LNHDA and CDR2 SQIVND (reference sequence). CDR3 length equals 13 residues. The V end lost 10 bases, the J end lost 5 bases, and 17 bases lay between the germline ends. DNA for the CDR3: TGTGCCACCGCGGCAGGGGAGAGGACTGAAGCTTTCTTT. Its protein product is CATAAGERTEAFF.

The sample holds a few counts of this clone. This chain uses TRBV28 with TRBJ1-2; 10 bases are a match to TRBD1. Germline V gene lookup returns CDR1 MDHEN and CDR2 SYDVKM. This CDR3 has 16 residues. V trimming: 5 bases; J trimming: 8 bases; junction bases outside the gene matches: 14. The CDR3 protein is CASSPLLDRGLHGYTF. DNA of the CDR3: TGTGCCAGCAGTCCGTTATTAGACAGGGGGCTACACGGCTACACCTTC.